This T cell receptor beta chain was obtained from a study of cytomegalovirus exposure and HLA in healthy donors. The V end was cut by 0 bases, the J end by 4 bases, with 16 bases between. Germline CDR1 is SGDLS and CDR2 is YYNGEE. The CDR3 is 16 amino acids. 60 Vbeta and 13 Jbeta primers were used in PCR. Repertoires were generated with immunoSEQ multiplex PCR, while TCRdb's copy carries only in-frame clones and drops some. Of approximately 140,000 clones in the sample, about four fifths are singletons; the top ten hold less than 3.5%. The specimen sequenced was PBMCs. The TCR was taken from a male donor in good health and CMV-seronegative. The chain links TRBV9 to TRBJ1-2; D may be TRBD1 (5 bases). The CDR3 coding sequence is TGTGCCAGCAGCGTAGGGTCGGGCAGGGTAAGCTATGGCTACACCTTC. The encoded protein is CASSVGSGRVSYGYTF.